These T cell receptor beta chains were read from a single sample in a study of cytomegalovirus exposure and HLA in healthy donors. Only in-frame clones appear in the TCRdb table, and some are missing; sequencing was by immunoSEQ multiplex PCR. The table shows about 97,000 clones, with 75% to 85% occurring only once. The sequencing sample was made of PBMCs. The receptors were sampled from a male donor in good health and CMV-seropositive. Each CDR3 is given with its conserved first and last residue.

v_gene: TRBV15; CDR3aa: CATSHDTGYGYTF
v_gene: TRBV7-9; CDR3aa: CASSLALGAQETQYF
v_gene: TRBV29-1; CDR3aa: CSVIPGVSATDTQYF
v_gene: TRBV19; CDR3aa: CASRPDRLLNAEAFF
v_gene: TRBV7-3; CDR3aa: CASSILTSTEAFF
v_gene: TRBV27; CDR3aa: CASRLGQGRVDTEAFF
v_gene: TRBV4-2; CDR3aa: CASSQDGTGVTEAFF
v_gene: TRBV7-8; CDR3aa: CASSPGGQPQHF
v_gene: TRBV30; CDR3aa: CAWSPSRGRDGYTF
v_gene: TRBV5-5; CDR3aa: CASSLPGGSAYEQYF
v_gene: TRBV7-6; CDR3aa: CASSRGDPNTEAFF
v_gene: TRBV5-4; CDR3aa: CASSIYRAGRGTDTQYF
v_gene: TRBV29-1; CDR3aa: CSGGWRDEQYF
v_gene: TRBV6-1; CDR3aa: CASSGLSPLHF
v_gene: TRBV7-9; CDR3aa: CASSLGGHGTGNYGYTF
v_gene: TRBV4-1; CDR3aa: CASSQDRLWGQASYEQYF
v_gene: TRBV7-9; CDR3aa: CASSPTVGESNYGYTF
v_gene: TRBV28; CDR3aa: CASSGSNQPQHF
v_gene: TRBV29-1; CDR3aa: CSVGTRVNTEAFF
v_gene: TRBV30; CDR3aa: CAWGTGSEQYF
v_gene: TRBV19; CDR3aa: CASSIAVRRGSTDTQYF
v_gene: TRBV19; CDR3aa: CASRYRDRGLSEEKLFF
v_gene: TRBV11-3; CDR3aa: CASSLDLAASEAFF
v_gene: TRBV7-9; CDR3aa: CASSSLEGRGSEKLFF
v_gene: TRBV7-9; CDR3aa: CASSTGSHYGYTF
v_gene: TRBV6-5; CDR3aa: CASSYTPGQGPYEQYF
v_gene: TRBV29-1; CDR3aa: CSVGGQGMGEQYF
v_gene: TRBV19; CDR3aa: CASSIEGQGEQFF
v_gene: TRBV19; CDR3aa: CASRTGDRGNSPLHF
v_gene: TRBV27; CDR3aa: CASTRDRVSDGYTF
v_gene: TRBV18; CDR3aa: CASSPGTGGGYTF
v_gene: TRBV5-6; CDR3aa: CASSQTGSEQYF
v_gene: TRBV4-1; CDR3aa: CASSQDRGGPSAYEQYF
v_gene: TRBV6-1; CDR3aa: CASSGDRGKDGYTF
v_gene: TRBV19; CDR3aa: CASSPTDRGVLNTEAFF
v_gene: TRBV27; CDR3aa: CASFRGGTVKPNTEAFF
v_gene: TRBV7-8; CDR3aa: CASSSGTGPEQYF
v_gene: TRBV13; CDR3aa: CASSLRSGGGEKLFF
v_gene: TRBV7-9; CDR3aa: CASSHRGYDTEAFF
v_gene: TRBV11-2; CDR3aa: CASSLGQSPEAFF
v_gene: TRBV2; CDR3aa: CASSGQLGGAGQPQHF
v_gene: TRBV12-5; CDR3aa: CASAGTPQETQYF
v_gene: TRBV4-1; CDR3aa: CASSPGLAGNNEQFF
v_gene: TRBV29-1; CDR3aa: CSVRTGDTEAFF
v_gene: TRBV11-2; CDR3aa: CASSYDRGAEKLFF
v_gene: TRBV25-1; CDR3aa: CASGKTGLYGYTF
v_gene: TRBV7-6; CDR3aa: CASSLGASRNTDTQYF
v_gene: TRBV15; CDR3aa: CATSRQGGYGYTF
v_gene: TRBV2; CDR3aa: CASTLQPNTEAFF
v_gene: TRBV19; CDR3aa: CASSVGQGSPTYEQYF
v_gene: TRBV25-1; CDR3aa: CASSALLPGQGLLNEQFF
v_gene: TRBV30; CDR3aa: CAWSVGQGIYEQYF